This T cell receptor beta chain was sequenced in a study of blood T cell repertoires in COVID-19. In the study overall: Spain, Italy and the United States supplied samples that represented acute and convalescent COVID-19. Sample material is recorded as cDNA or gDNA derived from T cells, B-cell-depleted T cells, or PBMCs.

This CDR3 spans 21 amino acids. The germline V gene encodes CDR1 LGHNA and CDR2 YSLEER. The ends lost 2 bases at V and 0 bases at J; junction bases unmatched: 15. This clone turned up a few times. Authors' methods: The assay estimated nucleated cells by amplifying reference gene primers. The repertoire was sequenced with immunoSEQ multiplex PCR; TCRdb's copy has only in-frame clones and lacks some. The V and J calls and the clone size are those of that table, but D and trimming were determined from the DNA. This table holds 200,000 or so clones, about 82% found once. This sequence was found in a woman younger than 45 with acute or convalescent COVID-19. The sequencing input was peripheral blood. J is TRBJ1-6 and V is TRBV4-3, with 8 bases aligning to TRBD1. CDR3 in amino acids: CASSQQPRTGRSSSYNSPLHF. CDR3 in DNA: TGCGCCAGCAGCCAACAACCCCGGACAGGGAGATCGAGCTCCTATAATTCACCCCTCCACTTT.